These 24 T cell receptor beta chains came from one sample sequenced in a study of T cell responses to AZD1222 COVID-19 vaccine. The assay was immunoSEQ multiplex PCR, and TCRdb's table has in-frame clones only and misses some. This repertoire shows around 120,000 clones, about 86% found once; its top ten account for roughly a sixth. Source: peripheral blood, taken 28 days after the second AZD1222 dose. The receptors shown here come from an adult who received the AZD1222 COVID-19 vaccine.

The J gene is TRBJ1-4, the V gene TRBV24-1, with D tentatively TRBD1 (6 bases). From germline, CDR1 is KGHDR and CDR2 SFDVKD. The CDR3 is 15 amino acids. V was pared by 6 bases and J by 2 bases, with 12 bases between. In DNA, the CDR3 is TGTGCCACCAGTACAGGGATTGGGACTAATGAAAAACTGTTTTTT. Protein: CATSTGIGTNEKLFF.

The gene calls are TRBV10-1 and TRBJ2-7; a weak D match, TRBD2 (5 bases). CDR3 length equals 14 residues. Germline CDR1 WNHNN, CDR2 SYGVQD (reference sequence). V was trimmed by 4 bases and J by 0 bases, leaving 10 bases between them. CDR3 coding DNA: TGCGCCAGCAGTGGTCGGGGTGGCTCCTACGAGCAGTACTTC. Its translation is CASSGRGGSYEQYF.

The chain combines TRBV4-1 with TRBJ2-1, with TRBD2 identical over 11 bases. CDR1 and CDR2 from the germline V gene are MGHRA and YSYEKL. This CDR3 is 17 amino acids long. J gave up 1 base and V 7 bases, and 9 bases lay outside the gene matches. The CDR3 DNA reads TGCGCCAGCAAAGGAGGACTAGCGGGCGGGTCCTACAATGAGCAGTTCTTC. Its protein is CASKGGLAGGSYNEQFF.

This sequence joins TRBV5-1 and TRBJ1-1; TRBD1 aligns across 9 bases. CDR3 size: 15 residues. Germline CDR1 reads SGHRS; CDR2 reads YFSETQ. Trimming removed 4 bases from V and 3 bases from J; junction bases left unmatched: 7. The CDR3 DNA reads as TGCGCCAGCAGCAGGGACAGGGTGGTAGACACTGAAGCTTTCTTT. It codes for CASSRDRVVDTEAFF.

V usage is TRBV11-1 and J usage is TRBJ1-1, with a weak D call TRBD1 (5 bases). CDR3 length: 15 amino acids. Trimming left V 1 base short and J 3 bases short, with 12 bases between. Germline CDR1 SGHAT, CDR2 FQDESV (reference sequence). The CDR3 sequence is CASSLVGRGDTEAFF. DNA of the CDR3: TGTGCCAGCAGCTTAGTAGGCAGAGGGGACACTGAAGCTTTCTTT. Complete variable domain (other parts from reference TRBV11-1 and TRBJ1-1): EAEVAQSPRYKITEKSQAVAFWCDPISGHATLYWYRQILGQGPELLVQFQDESVVDDSQLPKDRFSAERLKGVDSTLKIQPAELGDSAMYLCASSLVGRGDTEAFFGQGTRLTVV.

CDR3 in amino acids: CASSSGQGPGNTIYF. CDR3 in DNA: TGCGCCAGCAGCTCGGGACAGGGGCCAGGAAACACCATATATTTT. The chain carries TRBV5-1 and TRBJ1-3, with 10 bases aligning to TRBD1. CDR1 and CDR2 (germline): SGHRS, YFSETQ. The CDR3 has 15 amino acids. V trimming: 3 bases; J trimming: 4 bases; junction bases outside the gene matches: 4.

The chain employs TRBV10-3 and TRBJ1-5; D gene uncertain. Germline CDR1 reads ENHRY; CDR2 reads SYGVKD. Trimming shortened V by 7 bases and J by 1 base, and 8 bases separated the two germline ends. The CDR3 runs 13 residues. The CDR3 sequence is CAINAKSNQPQHF. As DNA, the CDR3 is TGTGCCATCAATGCCAAAAGCAATCAGCCCCAGCATTTT.

The chain uses TRBV6-1 and TRBJ1-2; D gene ambiguous. In germline, CDR1 is MNHNS, CDR2 SASEGT. Trimming took 3 bases from V and 6 from J, leaving 8 bases between them. The length of the CDR3 is 12 residues. The CDR3 spells CASSDDWDGYTF. In DNA form, the CDR3 reads TGTGCCAGCAGTGATGATTGGGATGGCTACACCTTC.

V gene TRBV24-1 combines with J gene TRBJ1-1; possibly TRBD1 for D (5 bases). The germline V and J ends were trimmed by 8 bases and 5 bases, with 14 bases remaining between them. Germline V gene sequence: CDR1 KGHDR, CDR2 SFDVKD. There are 13 residues in the CDR3. The CDR3 loop reads CATMGEGRTEAFF. In nucleotides, the CDR3 is TGTGCCACCATGGGAGAGGGGCGAACTGAAGCTTTCTTT.

V is TRBV9 and J is TRBJ2-1; maybe TRBD2 (6 bases). The CDR3 totals 16 residues. The germline V gene encodes CDR1 SGDLS and CDR2 YYNGEE. Trimming took off 3 bases at V and 3 bases at J, with 16 bases between the two ends. The CDR3: CASSAASGLNYNEQFF. In DNA form, the CDR3 reads TGTGCCAGCAGCGCGGCGTCGGGACTGAACTACAATGAGCAGTTCTTC.

V usage is TRBV5-1 and J usage is TRBJ2-5; maybe TRBD1 (6 bases). Germline V gene sequence: CDR1 SGHRS, CDR2 YFSETQ. The CDR3 is 17 amino acids. V shed 0 bases and J shed 1 base, with 16 bases lying between them. Here the CDR3 reads CASSLAGGRGTQETQYF. The CDR3, as DNA: TGCGCCAGCAGCTTGGCTGGGGGCAGGGGTACCCAAGAGACCCAGTACTTC.

V usage is TRBV16 and J usage is TRBJ1-3, with unresolved D. This CDR3 has 17 residues. V lost 2 bases, J lost 0 bases, and 14 bases lay in between. Looked up from germline, CDR1 is KGHSY and CDR2 is FQNENV. CDR3 coding DNA: TGTGCCAGCAGCCAACCCGGTAGTGTAAGCTCTGGAAACACCATATATTTT. Amino acids: CASSQPGSVSSGNTIYF.

V usage is TRBV2 and J usage is TRBJ1-2; the D is unclear. Germline CDR1 SNHLY, CDR2 FYNNEI. Trimming stripped 1 base from V and 8 bases from J, with 14 bases between. This CDR3 spans 14 amino acids. Here the CDR3 DNA reads TGTGCCAGCAGTGAAGAGGCGGGTGTAGGCGGCTACACCTTC. It specifies CASSEEAGVGGYTF.

The rearrangement joins TRBV24-1 to TRBJ2-1, with a possible D match to TRBD1 (5 bases). The CDR3 has 16 residues. Trimming took 4 bases from V and 3 from J, leaving 15 bases between them. The germline V gene encodes CDR1 KGHDR and CDR2 SFDVKD. The CDR3 loop reads CATSDRQKPIYNEQFF. The CDR3 DNA follows: TGTGCCACCAGTGACCGACAGAAACCTATCTACAATGAGCAGTTCTTC.

The chain has TRBV10-3 and TRBJ2-3; D is unclear. Trimming removed 2 bases at V and 3 bases at J, with 0 bases between. Germline assignment: CDR1 ENHRY and CDR2 SYGVKD. The CDR3 totals 11 residues. The CDR3 bases are TGTGCCATCAGTGAGACAGATACGCAGTATTTT. Its translation is CAISETDTQYF.

The CDR3 loop is CASSSGGTGGEGSGYTF. CDR3 nucleotides: TGTGCCAGCAGCTCGGGGGGGACAGGGGGCGAAGGGTCTGGCTACACCTTC. V and J are TRBV28 and TRBJ1-2; TRBD1 matches 12 bases. Per the germline V gene, CDR1 is MDHEN and CDR2 is SYDVKM. Losses at the gene ends were 6 bases for V and 7 bases for J; bases not matched to a gene: 15. This CDR3 comprises 17 residues.

The rearrangement joins TRBV9 to TRBJ1-2; D gene unclear. V lost 0 bases and J 0 bases, leaving 6 bases between the germline ends. From germline, CDR1 is SGDLS and CDR2 YYNGEE. The CDR3 length is 14 residues. As DNA, the CDR3 is TGTGCCAGCAGCGTAGTGGATGCTAACTATGGCTACACCTTC. Protein: CASSVVDANYGYTF.

This chain connects TRBV9 to TRBJ2-7; D is perhaps TRBD2 (5 bases). Germline assignment: CDR1 SGDLS and CDR2 YYNGEE. CDR3 length: 16 amino acids. The V end was cut by 0 bases, the J end by 4 bases, with 17 bases between. The CDR3 region is CASSVADYAWEYEQYF. As DNA, the CDR3 is TGTGCCAGCAGCGTAGCGGATTATGCGTGGGAGTACGAGCAGTACTTC.

V is TRBV15 and J is TRBJ1-6, with D possibly being TRBD1 (5 bases). Looked up from germline, CDR1 is LNHNV and CDR2 is YYDKDF (reference sequence). The CDR3 runs to 16 residues. The ends were cut back, 0 bases at V and 5 bases at J, with 11 bases in the middle. The CDR3: CATSRDNGGNNSPLHF. Here the CDR3 DNA reads TGTGCCACCAGCAGAGATAATGGGGGTAATAATTCACCCCTCCACTTT.

V is TRBV28 and J is TRBJ1-2; no reliable D call. Between the trimmed V and J ends, which lost 6 bases and 5 bases, there was a span of 16 bases. The CDR3 runs 14 residues. CDR1 is MDHEN, CDR2 SYDVKM, per germline. The CDR3 DNA reads as TGTGCCAGCAGGACCATCGCCGAATGGTATGGCTACACCTTC. Translation gives CASRTIAEWYGYTF.

The chain joins TRBV2 to TRBJ2-5; D is possibly TRBD1 (6 bases). V was trimmed by 5 bases and J by 0 bases, leaving 13 bases between them. This CDR3 is built from 15 residues. CDR1 and CDR2 (germline): SNHLY, FYNNEI. The CDR3 loop is CASSPRGQHQETQYF. CDR3 nucleotide sequence: TGTGCCAGCAGTCCCCGCGGACAGCACCAAGAGACCCAGTACTTC.

This clone was seen a handful of times. The chain employs TRBV5-4 and TRBJ2-3; the D is unclear. Per germline, CDR1 SGHNT and CDR2 YYREEE (reference sequence). Trimming pared 0 bases from V and 4 bases from J, leaving 6 bases between. The length of the CDR3 is 13 residues. This CDR3 is CASSLVDADTQYF. DNA of the CDR3: TGTGCCAGCAGCTTGGTAGACGCAGATACGCAGTATTTT.

This chain joins TRBV24-1 and TRBJ2-2, with D perhaps given as TRBD1 or TRBD2 (6 bases each). CDR1 KGHDR and CDR2 SFDVKD come from the germline V gene. The V end lost 1 base, the J end lost 15 bases, and 14 bases lay between the germline ends. The CDR3 is 13 amino acids. CDR3 in DNA: TGTGCCACCAGTGATTTAGGGGGGCGAGGGATGTTTTTT. It specifies CATSDLGGRGMFF.

The genes are TRBV18 and TRBJ1-2; perhaps TRBD1 as D (5 bases). This CDR3 has 14 residues. The germline V and J ends were trimmed by 2 bases and 6 bases, with 13 bases remaining between them. From germline, CDR1 is KGHSH and CDR2 LQKENI. For the CDR3, the DNA is TGTGCCAGCTCACCAAGTATCGGGGGGAATGGCTACACCTTC. Translation: CASSPSIGGNGYTF.